This T cell receptor (beta chain) was found in a study of blood T cell repertoires in COVID-19. Study overall: Samples taken during acute and convalescent COVID-19 were collected in the United States, Italy and Spain. From T cells, B-cell-depleted T cells, or PBMCs came the material, which was cDNA or gDNA.

After removal of 1 base from V and 6 bases from J, the junction contained 10 bases not matched to a gene. This CDR3 has 16 residues. Germline loops: CDR1 GTSNPN, CDR2 SVGIG (reference sequence). In the authors' methods: Using reference gene primer amplification, nucleated cell counts were estimated. TCRdb's copy holds only in-frame clones and misses some; the assay was immunoSEQ multiplex PCR. V and J calls and clone size come straight from that table; D and trimming were deduced from the DNA. The sample includes more than 110,000 clones, roughly 84% of them seen just once. V gene TRBV30 combines with J gene TRBJ2-1; 9 nucleotides agree with TRBD2. This TCR was sampled from a woman aged 55 to 70 with acute or convalescent COVID-19. Sequencing was done on a sample of peripheral blood. CDR3: CAWSDPGLARVNEQFF. In DNA, the CDR3 is TGTGCCTGGAGTGATCCGGGACTAGCTAGGGTCAATGAGCAGTTCTTC.